A selection of T cell receptor beta chains follows, all from one sample in a study of shared clonotypes between healthy human individuals. Measured with immunoSEQ multiplex PCR; TCRdb has only the in-frame clones, and not every one. The repertoire consists of 2 million or so clones, with about 95% occurring once and the leading ten covering 1% to 1.3%. The sample was naive CD8+ T cells sorted from blood. The origin of the receptors is a man younger than 30 in good health. CDR3s include the opening cysteine and the closing phenylalanine or tryptophan. The D gene is left open where the match is weak. Where a row states a size, it is once, few, many or the class of an expanded clone; other rows omit it.

D | size | J | V | DNA | CDR3
- | - | TRBJ2-2 | TRBV27 | TGTGCCAGCAGTTCGACCGTCGCCGGGGAGCTGTTTTTT | CASSSTVAGELFF
TRBD2 | - | TRBJ2-1 | TRBV4-3 | TGCGCCAGCAGCGACCCAGCGGGAGGCTACAATGAGCAGTTCTTC | CASSDPAGGYNEQFF
- | - | TRBJ1-1 | TRBV28 | TGTGCCAGCAGTCCCCTTTTAACGAACACTGAAGCTTTCTTT | CASSPLLTNTEAFF
- | - | TRBJ1-2 | TRBV30 | TGTGCCTGGACAGGGTCCTATGGCTACACCTTC | CAWTGSYGYTF
- | - | TRBJ2-7 | TRBV5-6 | TGTGCCAGCAGCCCCTGGAGCAGGGAGCCTGACGAGCAGTACTTC | CASSPWSREPDEQYF
- | few | TRBJ1-1 | TRBV6-5 | TGTGCCAGCAGTTATAGGGCGAACACTGAAGCTTTCTTT | CASSYRANTEAFF
TRBD2 | - | TRBJ2-5 | TRBV13 | TGTGCCAGCAGCTTTGGTGGGCTAGCGGAGGAGACCCAGTACTTC | CASSFGGLAEETQYF
- | - | TRBJ1-1 | TRBV27 | TGTGCCAGCAGTTTTTCTCGGGGGGAGCTGAACACTGAAGCTTTCTTT | CASSFSRGELNTEAFF
- | - | TRBJ2-7 | TRBV6-1 | TGTGCCAGCAGTGAAAACGGGGTGGATGCCTACGAGCAGTACTTC | CASSENGVDAYEQYF
TRBD2 | - | TRBJ2-5 | TRBV7-6 | TGTGCCAGCAGCCCCGTGATAGCGGGAACCGAACTGCAAGAGACCCAGTACTTC | CASSPVIAGTELQETQYF
- | - | TRBJ2-4 | TRBV27 | TGTGCCAGCAGTTTGGGGCAGGGGACAAACATTCAGTACTTC | CASSLGQGTNIQYF
TRBD1 | - | TRBJ1-1 | TRBV5-6 | TGTGCCAGCAGCTACGGACAGGGGGCCGCTGAAGCTTTCTTT | CASSYGQGAAEAFF
- | - | TRBJ1-3 | TRBV7-9 | TGTGCCAGCAGCAGCTTAACGGGAGGGGTCAGCTCTGGAAACACCATATATTTT | CASSSLTGGVSSGNTIYF
- | - | TRBJ1-1 | TRBV23-1 | TGCGCCAGCAGTCAGGGTGAAGCTTTCTTT | CASSQGEAFF
TRBD2 | - | TRBJ2-7 | TRBV7-9 | TGTGCCAGCAGCTCGGGTGGTGGACTAGCAATCGACGAGCAGTACTTC | CASSSGGGLAIDEQYF
TRBD1 | - | TRBJ2-7 | TRBV19 | TGTGCCAGTAGTATAGGCAGGGGGCAATACGAGCAGTACTTC | CASSIGRGQYEQYF
- | - | TRBJ2-3 | TRBV10-3 | TGTGTTCAGCATACGCAGTATTTT | CVQHTQYF
- | - | TRBJ2-3 | TRBV7-7 | TGTGCTAGCAGCCCCAACCTACTTGGAGATACGCAGTATTTT | CASSPNLLGDTQYF
- | - | TRBJ2-7 | TRBV7-9 | TGTGCCAGCAGCTTCGACGGGGCCTACGAGCAGTACTTC | CASSFDGAYEQYF
- | - | TRBJ2-7 | TRBV5-1 | TGCGCCAGCAGCTTTTCCTCTGACGAGCAGTACTTC | CASSFSSDEQYF
- | - | TRBJ1-2 | TRBV9 | TGTGCCAGCAGACACAGGGATGGCTACACCTTC | CASRHRDGYTF
TRBD2 | - | TRBJ2-5 | TRBV11-2 | TGTGCCAGCAGCTTCTCCCGGCGGGAGCGAGAGACCCAGTACTTC | CASSFSRRERETQYF
- | - | TRBJ2-1 | TRBV29-1 | TGCAGCGTTGAAGATCTAGGGAATGAGCAGTTCTTC | CSVEDLGNEQFF
- | - | TRBJ2-1 | TRBV5-6 | TGTGCCAGCAGTCCGGTGCCCGGAGAGGGGACATTGAATGAGCAGTTCTTC | CASSPVPGEGTLNEQFF
- | - | TRBJ2-7 | TRBV7-9 | TGTGCCAGCAGCTTTGGGCCGGGACGGACCTACGAGCAGTACTTC | CASSFGPGRTYEQYF
TRBD2 | - | TRBJ2-7 | TRBV4-1 | TGCGCCAGCAGCCAGCCCCTCTGGACTAGCGGTCCCTACGAGCAGTACTTC | CASSQPLWTSGPYEQYF
TRBD1 | - | TRBJ2-2 | TRBV7-3 | TGTGCCAGCAGCTTAATGGGACAGGGATTCACCGGGGAGCTGTTTTTT | CASSLMGQGFTGELFF
- | - | TRBJ2-7 | TRBV28 | TGTGCCAGCAGACCGACTAGTGCCCACGAGCAGTACTTC | CASRPTSAHEQYF
- | - | TRBJ2-7 | TRBV19 | TGTGCCAGTAGTATTGGTGCGGACTACGAGCAGTACTTC | CASSIGADYEQYF
TRBD1 | - | TRBJ2-7 | TRBV4-2 | TGTGCCAGCAGCCAAGAAACCTTGGAACAGGGGCGAACCTACGAGCAGTACTTC | CASSQETLEQGRTYEQYF
- | - | TRBJ2-7 | TRBV28 | TGTGCCAGCGCTCCTTTGGGGGTCGAGCAGTACTTC | CASAPLGVEQYF
- | once | TRBJ1-4 | TRBV5-6 | TGTGCCAGCAGCTTGGCGGGGGGAGTAGGTGAAAAACTGTTTTTT | CASSLAGGVGEKLFF
TRBD1 | - | TRBJ1-6 | TRBV5-1 | TGCGCCAGCAGCCCCAATCGACAGGGGAATAATTCACCCCTCCACTTT | CASSPNRQGNNSPLHF
TRBD1 | - | TRBJ2-7 | TRBV5-4 | TGTGCCAGCAGCGTAACAGGGGTGGGCTACGAGCAGTACTTC | CASSVTGVGYEQYF
TRBD2 | - | TRBJ2-3 | TRBV2 | TGTGCCAGCTGGACTAGCGGGAGTCCAGATACGCAGTATTTT | CASWTSGSPDTQYF
TRBD1 | - | TRBJ2-7 | TRBV5-4 | TGTGCCAGCAGCTTGGTGGGACAGAGCTCCTACGAGCAGTACTTC | CASSLVGQSSYEQYF